In its sample, the clone carrying this T cell receptor (beta chain) is medium-sized (0.01 to 0.1%). Its antigen is still unknown. Reverse transcription of extracted RNA yielded cDNA, which provided the sequencing template. Produced via immunoSEQ multiplex PCR; TCRdb's table is partial and in-frame only. Here the sample spans roughly 120,000 clones, about 50% being singletons. These data originate in a study of CD8+ T cells in alopecia areata. Study results and limitations: The study found that many expanded lesional clones persisted in scalp and blood during tofacitinib. An increase in clonality over normal scalp was evident in lesional scalp, especially alopecia totalis/universalis. Sequenced scalp T cells also include alphabeta T cells resident in normal skin. Just one nonresponder means the tie between baseline CD8+ expansion and response stays uncertain.

Treatment defined: oral pan-JAK inhibitor, 5-10 mg twice daily. The V end was cut by 5 bases, the J end by 1 base, with 17 bases between. The germline V gene encodes CDR1 SEHNR and CDR2 FQNEAQ (reference sequence). The CDR3 is 16 residues long. The sample consisted of CD4+ T cells sorted from blood, taken at week 4, from a patient treated with tofacitinib. This chain connects TRBV7-9 to TRBJ1-1; maybe TRBD1 (6 bases). The source is a human donor with alopecia areata. CDR3 region: CASSRGGGAKNTEAFF. For the CDR3, the DNA is TGTGCCAGCAGCCGCGGAGGGGGAGCTAAGAACACTGAAGCTTTCTTT.